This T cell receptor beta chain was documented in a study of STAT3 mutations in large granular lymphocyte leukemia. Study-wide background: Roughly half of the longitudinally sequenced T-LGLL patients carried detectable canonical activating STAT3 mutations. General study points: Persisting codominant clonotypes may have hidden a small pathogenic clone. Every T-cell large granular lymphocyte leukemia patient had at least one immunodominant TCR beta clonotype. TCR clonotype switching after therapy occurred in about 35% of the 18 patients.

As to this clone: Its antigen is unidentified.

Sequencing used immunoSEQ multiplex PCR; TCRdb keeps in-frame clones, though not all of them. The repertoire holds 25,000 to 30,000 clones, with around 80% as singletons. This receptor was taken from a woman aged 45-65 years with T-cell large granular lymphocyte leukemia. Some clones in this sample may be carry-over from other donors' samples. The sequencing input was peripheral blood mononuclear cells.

CDR3 residues: CASSWAGGSEQYF. CDR3 in DNA: TGTGCCAGCAGCTGGGCAGGGGGCTCCGAGCAGTACTTC. The chain has TRBV27 and TRBJ2-7, with 8 positions matching TRBD1. With V trimmed by 6 bases and J by 6 bases, 7 bases remained unmatched. Germline V gives CDR1 MNHEY, CDR2 SMNVEV (reference sequence). The length of the CDR3 is 13 residues.